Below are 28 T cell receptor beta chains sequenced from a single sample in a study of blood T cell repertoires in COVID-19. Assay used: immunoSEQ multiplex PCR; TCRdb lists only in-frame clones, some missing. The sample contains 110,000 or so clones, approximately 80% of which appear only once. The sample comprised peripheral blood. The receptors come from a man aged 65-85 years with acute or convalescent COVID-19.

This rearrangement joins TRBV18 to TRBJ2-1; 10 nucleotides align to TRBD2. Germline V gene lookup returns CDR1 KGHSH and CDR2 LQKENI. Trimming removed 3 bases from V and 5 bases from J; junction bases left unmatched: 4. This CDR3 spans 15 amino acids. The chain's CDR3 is CASSPFTSGDNEQFF. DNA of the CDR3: TGTGCCAGCTCACCTTTCACTAGCGGGGACAATGAGCAGTTCTTC.

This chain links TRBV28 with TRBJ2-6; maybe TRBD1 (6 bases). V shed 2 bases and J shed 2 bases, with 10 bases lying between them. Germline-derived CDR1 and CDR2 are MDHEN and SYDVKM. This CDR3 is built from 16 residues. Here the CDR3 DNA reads TGTGCCAGCAGTTTAGGGACAATACCTGGGGCCAACGTCCTGACTTTC. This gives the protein CASSLGTIPGANVLTF.

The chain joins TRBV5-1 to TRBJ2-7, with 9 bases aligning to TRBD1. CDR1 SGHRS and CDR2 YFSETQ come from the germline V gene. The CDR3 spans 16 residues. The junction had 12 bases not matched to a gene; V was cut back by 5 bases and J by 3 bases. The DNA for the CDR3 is TGCGCCAGCAGAGATGTCACAGGGGGCTCCGACTACGAGCAGTACTTC. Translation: CASRDVTGGSDYEQYF.

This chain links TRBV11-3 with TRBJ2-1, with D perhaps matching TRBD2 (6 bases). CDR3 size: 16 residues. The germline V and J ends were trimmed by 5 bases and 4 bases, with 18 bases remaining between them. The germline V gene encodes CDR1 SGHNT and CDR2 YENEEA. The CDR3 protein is CASSPLGAGSYNEQFF. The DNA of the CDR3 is TGTGCCAGCAGCCCACTAGGGGCGGGGTCATACAATGAGCAGTTCTTC.

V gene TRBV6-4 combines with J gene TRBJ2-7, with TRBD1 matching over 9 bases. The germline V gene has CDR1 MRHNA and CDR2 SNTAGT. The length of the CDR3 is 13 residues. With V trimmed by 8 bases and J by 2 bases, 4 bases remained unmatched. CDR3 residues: CASGRDRAYEQYF. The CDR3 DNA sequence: TGTGCCAGCGGCCGGGACAGGGCCTACGAGCAGTACTTC.

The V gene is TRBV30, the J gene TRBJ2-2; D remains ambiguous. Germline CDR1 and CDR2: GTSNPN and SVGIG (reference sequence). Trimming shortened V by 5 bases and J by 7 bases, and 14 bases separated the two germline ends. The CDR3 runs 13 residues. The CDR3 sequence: CAWWRGNGGELFF. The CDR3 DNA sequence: TGTGCCTGGTGGCGAGGAAACGGCGGGGAGCTGTTTTTT. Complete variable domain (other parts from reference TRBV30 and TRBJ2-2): SQTIHQWPATLVQPVGSPLSLECTVEGTSNPNLYWYRQAAGRGLQLLFYSVGIGQISSEVPQNLSASRPQDRQFILSSKKLLLSDSGFYLCAWWRGNGGELFFGEGSRLTVL.

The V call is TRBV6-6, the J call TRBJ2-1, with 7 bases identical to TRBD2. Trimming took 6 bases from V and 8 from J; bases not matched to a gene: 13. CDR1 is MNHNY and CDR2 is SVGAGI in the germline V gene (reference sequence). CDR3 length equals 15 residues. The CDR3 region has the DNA TGTGCCAGCAGACTCGGACTAGAGCTAGTGGATGAGCAGTTCTTC. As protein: CASRLGLELVDEQFF.

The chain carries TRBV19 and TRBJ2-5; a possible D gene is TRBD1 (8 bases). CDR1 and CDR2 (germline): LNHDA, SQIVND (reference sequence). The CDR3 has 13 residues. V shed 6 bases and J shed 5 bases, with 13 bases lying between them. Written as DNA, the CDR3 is TGTGCCAGTAGCCCACAGGGGGGGGAGACCCAGTACTTC. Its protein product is CASSPQGGETQYF.

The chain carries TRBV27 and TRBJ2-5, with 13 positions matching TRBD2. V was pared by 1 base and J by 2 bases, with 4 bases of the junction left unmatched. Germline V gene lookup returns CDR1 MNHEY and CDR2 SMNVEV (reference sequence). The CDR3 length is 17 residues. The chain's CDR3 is CASSLYGTSGTQETQYF. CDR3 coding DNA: TGTGCCAGCAGTTTATACGGGACTAGCGGGACTCAAGAGACCCAGTACTTC.

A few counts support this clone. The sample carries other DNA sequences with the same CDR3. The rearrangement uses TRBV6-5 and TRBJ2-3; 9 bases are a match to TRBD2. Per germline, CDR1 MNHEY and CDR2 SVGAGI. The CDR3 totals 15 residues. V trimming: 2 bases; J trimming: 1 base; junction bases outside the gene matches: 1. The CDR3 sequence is CASSYAGGGTDTQYF. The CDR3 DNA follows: TGTGCCAGCAGTTACGCGGGGGGGGGCACAGATACGCAGTATTTT.

The CDR3 DNA sequence: TGCGCCAGCAAACAGGGGTCTCAGGGGCATACTGAAGCTTTCTTT. This sequence encodes CASKQGSQGHTEAFF. This chain links TRBV5-1 with TRBJ1-1, with 7 bases lining up with TRBD1. This CDR3 comprises 15 residues. Germline V gives CDR1 SGHRS, CDR2 YFSETQ. J was trimmed by 5 bases and V by 6 bases; bases with no gene match: 13.

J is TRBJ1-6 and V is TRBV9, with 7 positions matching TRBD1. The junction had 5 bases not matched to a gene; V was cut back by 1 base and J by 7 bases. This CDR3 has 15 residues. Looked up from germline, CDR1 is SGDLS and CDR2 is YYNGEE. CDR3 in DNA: TGTGCCAGCAGCGTACAGGGACAGCTCAATTCACCCCTCCACTTT. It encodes CASSVQGQLNSPLHF.

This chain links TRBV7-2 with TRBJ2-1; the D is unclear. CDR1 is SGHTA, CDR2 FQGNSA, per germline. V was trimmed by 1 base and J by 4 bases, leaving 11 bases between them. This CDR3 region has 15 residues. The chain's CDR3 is CASSLELNRYNEQFF. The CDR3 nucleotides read TGTGCCAGCAGCTTAGAGTTGAACAGATACAATGAGCAGTTCTTC.

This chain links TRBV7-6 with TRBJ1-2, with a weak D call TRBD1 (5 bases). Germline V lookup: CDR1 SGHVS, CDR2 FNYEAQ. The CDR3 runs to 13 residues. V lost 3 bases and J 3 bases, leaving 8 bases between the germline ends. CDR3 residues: CASSLGGDYGYTF. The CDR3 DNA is TGTGCCAGCAGCTTGGGGGGGGACTATGGCTACACCTTC.

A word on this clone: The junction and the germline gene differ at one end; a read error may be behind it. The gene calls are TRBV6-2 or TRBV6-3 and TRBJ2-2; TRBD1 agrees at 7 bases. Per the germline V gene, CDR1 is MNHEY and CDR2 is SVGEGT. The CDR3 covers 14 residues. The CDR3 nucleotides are TGTGCCAGCACTTACAGGGGAAACACCGGGGAGCTGTTTTTT. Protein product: CASTYRGNTGELFF.

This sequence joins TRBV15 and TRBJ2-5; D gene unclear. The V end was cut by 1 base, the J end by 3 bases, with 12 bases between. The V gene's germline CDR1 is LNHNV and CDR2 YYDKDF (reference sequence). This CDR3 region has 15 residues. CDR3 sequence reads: CATSRAVYGEETQYF. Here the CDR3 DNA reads TGTGCCACCAGCAGAGCAGTCTACGGAGAAGAGACCCAGTACTTC.

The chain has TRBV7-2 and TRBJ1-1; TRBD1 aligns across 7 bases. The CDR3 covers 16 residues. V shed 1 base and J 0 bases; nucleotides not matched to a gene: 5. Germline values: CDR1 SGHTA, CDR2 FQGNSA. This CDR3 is CASSLGLGQMNTEAFF. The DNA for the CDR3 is TGTGCCAGCAGCTTAGGACTGGGACAGATGAACACTGAAGCTTTCTTT.

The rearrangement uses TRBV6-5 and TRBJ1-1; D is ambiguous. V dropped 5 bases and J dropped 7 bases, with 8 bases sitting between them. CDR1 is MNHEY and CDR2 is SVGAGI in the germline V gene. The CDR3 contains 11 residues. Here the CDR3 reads CASSLSVEAFF. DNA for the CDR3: TGTGCCAGCAGTCTGTCCGTTGAAGCTTTCTTT.

The CDR3 reads CASRRRGRYNEQFF. The CDR3 region has the DNA TGCGCCAGCCGACGGAGGGGCCGATACAATGAGCAGTTCTTC. The chain links TRBV10-1 to TRBJ2-1, with a weak D call TRBD2 (6 bases). Trimming took 8 bases from V and 4 from J, leaving 15 bases between them. The germline CDR1 and CDR2 sequences are WNHNN and SYGVQD (reference sequence). CDR3 length: 14 amino acids.

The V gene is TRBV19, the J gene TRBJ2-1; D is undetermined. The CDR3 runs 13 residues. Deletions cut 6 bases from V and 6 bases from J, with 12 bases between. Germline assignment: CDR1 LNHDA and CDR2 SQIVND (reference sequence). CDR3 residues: CASRKAVLNEQFF. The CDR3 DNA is TGTGCCAGTAGAAAGGCGGTTCTCAATGAGCAGTTCTTC.

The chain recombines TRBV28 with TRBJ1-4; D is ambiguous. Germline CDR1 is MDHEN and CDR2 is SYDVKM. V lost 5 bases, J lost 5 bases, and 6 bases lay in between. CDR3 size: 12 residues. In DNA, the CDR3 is TGTGCCAGCAGTCGCACAAATGAAAAACTGTTTTTT. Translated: CASSRTNEKLFF.

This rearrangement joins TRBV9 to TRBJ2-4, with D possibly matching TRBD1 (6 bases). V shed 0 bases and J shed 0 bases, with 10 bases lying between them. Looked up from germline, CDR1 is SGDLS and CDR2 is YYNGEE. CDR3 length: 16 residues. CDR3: CASSVGADRAKNIQYF. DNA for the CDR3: TGTGCCAGCAGCGTAGGTGCGGACAGAGCCAAAAACATTCAGTACTTC. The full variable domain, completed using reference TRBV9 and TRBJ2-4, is DSGVTQTPKHLITATGQRVTLRCSPRSGDLSVYWYQQSLDQGLQFLIQYYNGEERAKGNILERFSAQQFPDLHSELNLSSLELGDSALYFCASSVGADRAKNIQYFGAGTRLSVL.

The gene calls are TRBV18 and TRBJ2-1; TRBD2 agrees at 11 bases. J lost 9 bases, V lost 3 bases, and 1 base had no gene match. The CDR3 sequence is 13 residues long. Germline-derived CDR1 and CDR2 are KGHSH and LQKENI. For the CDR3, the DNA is TGTGCCAGCTCACCTACTAGCGGGAGTGAGCAGTTCTTC. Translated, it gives CASSPTSGSEQFF.

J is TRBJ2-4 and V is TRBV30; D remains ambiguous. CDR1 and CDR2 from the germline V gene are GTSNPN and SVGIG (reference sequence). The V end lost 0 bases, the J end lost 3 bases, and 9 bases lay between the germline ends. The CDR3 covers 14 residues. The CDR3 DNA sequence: TGTGCCTGGAGTGTAACAAGAGGCAAAAACATTCAGTACTTC. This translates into CAWSVTRGKNIQYF.

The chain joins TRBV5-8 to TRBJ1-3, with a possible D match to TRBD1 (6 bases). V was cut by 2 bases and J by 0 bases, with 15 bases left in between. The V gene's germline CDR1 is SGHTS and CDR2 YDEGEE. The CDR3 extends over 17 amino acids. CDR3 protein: CASSFFGQSSSGNTIYF. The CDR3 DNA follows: TGTGCCAGCAGCTTCTTCGGACAGTCTTCCTCTGGAAACACCATATATTTT.

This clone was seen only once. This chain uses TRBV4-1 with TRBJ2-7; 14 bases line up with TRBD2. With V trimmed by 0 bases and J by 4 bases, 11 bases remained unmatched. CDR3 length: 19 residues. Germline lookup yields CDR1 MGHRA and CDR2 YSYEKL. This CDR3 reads CASSQDSPLTSGGAYEQYF. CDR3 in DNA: TGCGCCAGCAGCCAAGACTCCCCCTTGACTAGCGGGGGGGCATACGAGCAGTACTTC.

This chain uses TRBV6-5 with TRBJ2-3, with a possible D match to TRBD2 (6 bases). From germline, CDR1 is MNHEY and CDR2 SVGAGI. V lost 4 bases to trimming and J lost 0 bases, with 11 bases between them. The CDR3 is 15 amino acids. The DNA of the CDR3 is TGTGCCAGCAGTTTGGACTATCCAAGCACAGATACGCAGTATTTT. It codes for CASSLDYPSTDTQYF.

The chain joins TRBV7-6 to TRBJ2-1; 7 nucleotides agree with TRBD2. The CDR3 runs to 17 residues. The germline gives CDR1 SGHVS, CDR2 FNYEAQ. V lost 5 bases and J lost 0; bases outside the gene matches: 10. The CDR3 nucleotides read TGTGCCAGCAGCCCCGGGGACTACCCGATCTCCTACAATGAGCAGTTCTTC. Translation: CASSPGDYPISYNEQFF.